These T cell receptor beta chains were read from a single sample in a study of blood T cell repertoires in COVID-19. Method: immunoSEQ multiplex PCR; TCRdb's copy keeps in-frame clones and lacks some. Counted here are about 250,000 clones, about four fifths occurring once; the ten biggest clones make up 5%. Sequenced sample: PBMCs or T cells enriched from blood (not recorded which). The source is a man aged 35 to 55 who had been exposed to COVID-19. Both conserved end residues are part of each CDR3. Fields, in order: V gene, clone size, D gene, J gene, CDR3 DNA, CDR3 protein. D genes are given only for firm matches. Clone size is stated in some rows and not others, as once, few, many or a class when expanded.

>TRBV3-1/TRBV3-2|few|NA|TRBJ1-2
TGTGCCAGCAGCCAACAGGGGACCACTGGTGGCTACACCTTC
CASSQQGTTGGYTF
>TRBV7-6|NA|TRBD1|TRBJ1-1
TGTGCCAGTCAGGGGGCCACTGAAGCTTTCTTT
CASQGATEAFF
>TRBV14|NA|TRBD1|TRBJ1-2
TGTGCCAGCAGCCAAGATCGTGGGACAGGGTTTTACTATGGCTACACCTTC
CASSQDRGTGFYYGYTF
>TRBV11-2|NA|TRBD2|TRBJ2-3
TGTGCCAGCAGCTTAAGCTTTGGGAGCGGGAGGCCAGATACGCAGTATTTT
CASSLSFGSGRPDTQYF
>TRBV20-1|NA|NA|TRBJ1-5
TGCAGTGCTCTCGGGGGTGGGTCCCAGCATTTT
CSALGGGSQHF
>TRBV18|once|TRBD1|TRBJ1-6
TGTGCCAGCTCACTTGGGACAGCGGGACCCCTCCACTTT
CASSLGTAGPLHF
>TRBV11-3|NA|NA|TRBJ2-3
TGTGCCAGCAGCCATCGTCTAGCCGTCACAGATACGCAGTATTTT
CASSHRLAVTDTQYF
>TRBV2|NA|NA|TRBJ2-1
TGTGCCAGCCTCTCGAGCGAACGGCAGTTCTTC
CASLSSERQFF
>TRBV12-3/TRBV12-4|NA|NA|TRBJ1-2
TGTGCCAGCAGTTTTGACACCAATGGCTACACCTTC
CASSFDTNGYTF
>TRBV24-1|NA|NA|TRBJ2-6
TGTGCCACCGGCGATAGCGTGGTCGGGGCCAACGTCCTGACTTTC
CATGDSVVGANVLTF
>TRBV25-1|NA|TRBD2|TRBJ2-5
TGTGCCAGCAGTGAATTCGGCGGCGGGAGGGGAGGAGAGACCCAGTACTTC
CASSEFGGGRGGETQYF
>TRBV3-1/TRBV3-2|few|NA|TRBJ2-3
TGTGCCAGCAGCCAAGGAGGTGTGAGTTTGACAGATACGCAGTATTTT
CASSQGGVSLTDTQYF
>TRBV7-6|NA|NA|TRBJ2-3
TGTGCCAGCAGCGTACAGGGTGTCGGCACAGATACGCAGTATTTT
CASSVQGVGTDTQYF
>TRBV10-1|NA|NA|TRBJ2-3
TGCGCCAGCAGGCCCGGTCGGAGCACAGATACGCAGTATTTT
CASRPGRSTDTQYF
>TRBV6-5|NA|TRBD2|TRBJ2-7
TGTGCCAGCTTGGGGGGGGCCTACGAGCAGTACTTC
CASLGGAYEQYF
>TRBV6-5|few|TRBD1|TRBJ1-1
TGTGCCAGCAGAGGGACAGGGTGGTCTGAAGCTTTCTTT
CASRGTGWSEAFF
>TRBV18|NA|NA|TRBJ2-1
TGTGCCAGCTCACCCCCCACAGGTCTTGGCCCCTACAATGAGCAGTTCTTC
CASSPPTGLGPYNEQFF
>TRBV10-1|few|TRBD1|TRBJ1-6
TGCGCCAGCAGGTTACAGGGGGGAGATAATTCACCCCTCCACTTT
CASRLQGGDNSPLHF
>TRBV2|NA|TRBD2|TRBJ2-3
TGTGCCAGCAGTGAGGGCGGGAGTTCGGGAGATACGCAGTATTTT
CASSEGGSSGDTQYF
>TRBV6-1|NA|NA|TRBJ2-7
TGTGCCAGCAGTGAAGGTTGGGGGAGGTACGAGCAGTACTTC
CASSEGWGRYEQYF